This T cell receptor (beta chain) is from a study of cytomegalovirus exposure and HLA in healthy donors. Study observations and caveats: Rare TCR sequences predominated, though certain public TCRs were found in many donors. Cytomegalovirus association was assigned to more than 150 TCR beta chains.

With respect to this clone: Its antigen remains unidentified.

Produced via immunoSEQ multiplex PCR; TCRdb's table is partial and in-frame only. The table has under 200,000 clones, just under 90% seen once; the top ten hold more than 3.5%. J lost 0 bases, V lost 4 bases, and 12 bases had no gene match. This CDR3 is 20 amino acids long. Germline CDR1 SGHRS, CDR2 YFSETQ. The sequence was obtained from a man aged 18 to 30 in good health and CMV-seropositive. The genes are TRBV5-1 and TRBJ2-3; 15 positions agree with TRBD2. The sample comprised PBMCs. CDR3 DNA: TGCGCCAGCAGCAACCCGGGACTAGCGGGAGGCAATGCTAGCACAGATACGCAGTATTTT. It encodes CASSNPGLAGGNASTDTQYF. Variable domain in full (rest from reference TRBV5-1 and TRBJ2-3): KAGVTQTPRYLIKTRGQQVTLSCSPISGHRSVSWYQQTPGQGLQFLFEYFSETQRNKGNFPGRFSGRQFSNSRSEMNVSTLELGDSALYLCASSNPGLAGGNASTDTQYFGPGTRLTVL.